One sample yielded the 13 T cell receptor beta chains listed below, sequenced in a study of radiotherapy plus CTLA-4 blockade in lung cancer. Sequencing used immunoSEQ multiplex PCR; TCRdb keeps in-frame clones, though not all of them. The sample carries approximately 99,000 clones, around 88% recorded once. The material sequenced was peripheral blood, taken from a patient treated with radiotherapy plus ipilimumab. The receptors here all came from a human donor with non-small cell lung cancer that progressed on radiotherapy plus ipilimumab.

This chain uses TRBV6-1 with TRBJ1-1, with a weak D call TRBD1 (5 bases). The germline V and J ends were trimmed by 6 bases and 3 bases, with 17 bases remaining between them. Germline lookup yields CDR1 MNHNS and CDR2 SASEGT. This CDR3 is built from 15 residues. The DNA of the CDR3 is TGTGCCAGCAGCAAAGGGACGTTAGGGGACACTGAAGCTTTCTTT. It encodes CASSKGTLGDTEAFF.

V usage is TRBV9 and J usage is TRBJ2-7, with a tentative D call TRBD2 (5 bases). The CDR3 loop spans 14 amino acids. V lost 2 bases, J lost 2 bases, and 11 bases lay in between. From germline, CDR1 is SGDLS and CDR2 YYNGEE. CDR3 residues: CASSVSAGAYEQYF. CDR3 coding DNA: TGTGCCAGCAGCGTGTCCGCCGGGGCCTACGAGCAGTACTTC.

This clone was seen more than once but under ten times. The CDR3 nucleotides read TGCAGCGTCCCGGACCGCTTCGACACTGAAGCTTTCTTT. It codes for CSVPDRFDTEAFF. The rearrangement links TRBV29-1 to TRBJ1-1; D unresolved. Germline assignment: CDR1 SQVTM and CDR2 ANQGSEA. This CDR3 is 13 amino acids long. V shed 6 bases and J shed 3 bases, with 14 bases lying between them.

The V and J genes are TRBV28 and TRBJ1-4; weak D call: TRBD1 (6 bases). Germline assignment: CDR1 MDHEN and CDR2 SYDVKM. The length of the CDR3 is 14 residues. V lost 4 bases and J lost 7, with 13 bases in between. CDR3 nucleotide sequence: TGTGCCAGCAGTTCAGGGGCGCTCGGTGAAAAACTGTTTTTT. Translating gives CASSSGALGEKLFF.

The CDR3 DNA is TGTGCCAGTAGGGGGACAGGGAGGAACACTGAAGCTTTCTTT. Its translation: CASRGTGRNTEAFF. V is TRBV19 and J is TRBJ1-1; 9 bases are shared with TRBD1. Trimming removed 6 bases from V and 1 base from J; junction bases left unmatched: 3. The CDR3 runs to 14 residues. CDR1 LNHDA and CDR2 SQIVND come from the germline V gene (reference sequence).

The chain uses TRBV5-1 and TRBJ2-2; D call uncertain. The CDR3 is 14 amino acids. CDR1 SGHRS and CDR2 YFSETQ come from the germline V gene. The germline V and J ends were trimmed by 0 bases and 4 bases, with 7 bases remaining between them. CDR3 bases: TGCGCCAGCAGCTTGGAAATTGCCACCGGGGAGCTGTTTTTT. Its protein is CASSLEIATGELFF.

DNA of the CDR3: TGCAGCGCGACAGGGACCAAAAACATTCAGTACTTC. Amino acid sequence: CSATGTKNIQYF. This chain links TRBV29-1 with TRBJ2-4, with 7 bases identical to TRBD1. The germline gives CDR1 SQVTM, CDR2 ANQGSEA. The CDR3 consists of 12 residues. V dropped 7 bases and J dropped 2; count of bases not matched to a gene: 2.

The genes are TRBV19 and TRBJ1-1; weak D call: TRBD1 (6 bases). The CDR3 totals 13 residues. Germline V gives CDR1 LNHDA, CDR2 SQIVND (reference sequence). Trimming left V 4 bases short and J 3 bases short, with 9 bases between. CDR3 region: CASSTQGYTEAFF. Written as DNA, the CDR3 is TGTGCCAGTAGTACCCAGGGGTACACTGAAGCTTTCTTT.

The V call is TRBV5-1, the J call TRBJ2-7, with no clear D. The CDR3 totals 13 residues. V dropped 4 bases and J dropped 1 base, with 9 bases sitting between them. Looked up from germline, CDR1 is SGHRS and CDR2 is YFSETQ. The CDR3 protein is CASSPLQSYEQYF. CDR3 in DNA: TGCGCCAGCAGCCCCCTTCAGTCCTACGAGCAGTACTTC.

The chain recombines TRBV27 with TRBJ2-1; TRBD2 agrees at 8 bases. V was clipped by 2 bases and J by 13 bases; unmatched bases: 16. Per germline, CDR1 MNHEY and CDR2 SMNVEV (reference sequence). This CDR3 comprises 16 residues. CDR3 protein: CASSLKGLGITAVQFF. The CDR3 bases are TGTGCCAGCAGTTTAAAGGGACTAGGTATCACGGCGGTCCAGTTCTTC.

The rearrangement joins TRBV5-1 to TRBJ2-5; 10 bases fit TRBD1. The J call may be mistaken, given a closer DNA end match to TRBJ2-7. This CDR3 has 18 residues. Germline V gene lookup returns CDR1 SGHRS and CDR2 YFSETQ. CDR3 DNA sequence: TGCGCCAGCAGCTTGAACCCCTTAGGGACAGGGGTCACCTACGAGCAGTACTTC. It is translated as CASSLNPLGTGVTYEQYF.

The rearrangement uses TRBV18 and TRBJ1-3; the D gene is possibly TRBD1 (6 bases). The germline V and J ends were trimmed by 5 bases and 4 bases, with 15 bases remaining between them. This CDR3 is 15 amino acids long. Germline CDR1 reads KGHSH; CDR2 reads LQKENI. CDR3 in DNA: TGTGCCAGCTCATTTAAAAGGACAGACGGAAACACCATATATTTT. Protein: CASSFKRTDGNTIYF.

This clone was observed a handful of times. The chain couples TRBV6-6 to TRBJ2-7, with 7 bases fitting TRBD2. Germline trimming cut 6 bases from V and 4 bases from J; bases unmatched to any gene: 9. From germline, CDR1 is MNHNY and CDR2 SVGAGI (reference sequence). This CDR3 has 14 amino acids. CDR3 DNA: TGTGCCAGCAGGCCGGGGGGAGTCGGGTACGAGCAGTACTTC. Translated: CASRPGGVGYEQYF.